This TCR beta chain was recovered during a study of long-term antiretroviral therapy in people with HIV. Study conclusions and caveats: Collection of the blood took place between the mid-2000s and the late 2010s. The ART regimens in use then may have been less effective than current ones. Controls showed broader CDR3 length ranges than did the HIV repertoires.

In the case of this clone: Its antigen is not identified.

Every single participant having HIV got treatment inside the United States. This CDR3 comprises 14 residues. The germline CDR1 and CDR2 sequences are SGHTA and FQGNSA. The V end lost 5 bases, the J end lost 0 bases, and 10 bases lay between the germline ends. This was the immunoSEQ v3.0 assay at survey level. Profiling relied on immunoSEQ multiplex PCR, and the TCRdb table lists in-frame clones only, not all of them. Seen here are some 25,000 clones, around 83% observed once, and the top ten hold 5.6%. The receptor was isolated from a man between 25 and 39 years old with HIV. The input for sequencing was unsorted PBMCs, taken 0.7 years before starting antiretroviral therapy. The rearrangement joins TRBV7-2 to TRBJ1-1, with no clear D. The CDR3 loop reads CASSRVSMNTEAFF. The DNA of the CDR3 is TGTGCCAGCAGCAGAGTTAGTATGAACACTGAAGCTTTCTTT. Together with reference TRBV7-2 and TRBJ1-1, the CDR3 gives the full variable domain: GAGVSQSPSNKVTEKGKDVELRCDPISGHTALYWYRQSLGQGLEFLIYFQGNSAPDKSGLPSDRFSAERTGGSVSTLTIQRTQQEDSAVYLCASSRVSMNTEAFFGQGTRLTVV.